The rows below give T cell receptor beta chains drawn from one sample of a study of blood T cell repertoires in COVID-19. The table came from immunoSEQ multiplex PCR; TCRdb's copy has only in-frame clones and leaves some out. Here the sample spans 150,000 to 200,000 clones, 60% to 85% being singletons. Input material: peripheral blood. The receptors stem from a man aged 55 to 70 with acute or convalescent COVID-19. CDR3s include the opening cysteine and the closing phenylalanine or tryptophan. Fields, in order: D gene, J gene, V gene, clone size, CDR3 DNA, CDR3 protein. The D gene is left open where the match is weak. Rows may omit the clone size; those that give it use once, few, many or a size class.

- TRBJ1-2 TRBV2 - TGTGCCAGCAGTGAAGTGACCGACAGTGGGGTTGGAGGCTACACCTTC CASSEVTDSGVGGYTF
- TRBJ1-5 TRBV9 - TGTGCCAGCAGCGTAGATAAACAGCCCCAGCATTTT CASSVDKQPQHF
- TRBJ2-1 TRBV10-3 - TGTGCCATCAGTGAGTCTCGCAATGAGCAGTTCTTC CAISESRNEQFF
TRBD1 TRBJ1-1 TRBV19 - TGTGCCAGTAAAACGACAGGGGTTGGGGACACTGAAGCTTTCTTT CASKTTGVGDTEAFF
- TRBJ1-2 TRBV11-2 - TGTGCCAGCAGCTTAAGTGAGGTTCTCGGCTACACCTTC CASSLSEVLGYTF
TRBD2 TRBJ2-7 TRBV10-3 - TGTGCCATCAGGTCTAGCGGGGGGCGAGTCGAGCAGTACTTC CAIRSSGGRVEQYF
TRBD1 TRBJ1-1 TRBV28 - TGTGCCAGCAGTCCCGGGACAGCGAACACTGAAGCTTTCTTT CASSPGTANTEAFF
TRBD1 TRBJ1-1 TRBV19 - TGTGCCAGTAGTCGAGGGGGACAGGGGAACACTGAAGCTTTCTTT CASSRGGQGNTEAFF
- TRBJ1-1 TRBV5-5 - TGTGCCAGCAGCTTACAGGGATTCGCTTTCTTT CASSLQGFAFF
TRBD1 TRBJ2-3 TRBV3-1/TRBV3-2 - TGTGCCAGCAGTCACACCACGGGACAGGCCACAGATACGCAGTATTTT CASSHTTGQATDTQYF
- TRBJ2-7 TRBV12-3/TRBV12-4 - TGTGCCAGCAGTTTTACCAGGCGAGAGCAGTACTTC CASSFTRREQYF
TRBD1 TRBJ1-4 TRBV11-2 - TGTGCCAGCAGCCCGCGACAGGGGGGGACTAATGAAAAACTGTTTTTT CASSPRQGGTNEKLFF
- TRBJ1-2 TRBV5-1 - TGCGCCAGCAGCTTGGCCGCTCGGCCAGGGCCCTATGGCTACACCTTC CASSLAARPGPYGYTF
- TRBJ1-1 TRBV7-3 - TGTGCCAGCAGCACGAATCCGGGGGTCAATGAAGCTTTCTTT CASSTNPGVNEAFF
TRBD1 TRBJ2-1 TRBV9 once TGTGCCAGCAGCTCCACCTCAGGGGGTAACAATGAGCAGTTCTTC CASSSTSGGNNEQFF
- TRBJ2-3 TRBV4-3 few TGCGCCAGCAGCCAGGGGCTGATTGATACGCAGTATTTT CASSQGLIDTQYF
- TRBJ2-7 TRBV2 - TGTGCCAGCAGTTTTGACAGGTCCTACGAGCAGTACTTC CASSFDRSYEQYF
- TRBJ2-4 TRBV14 once TGTGCCAGCAGCGAATCCCCGGGACACGGGTACCAAAACATTCAGTACTTC CASSESPGHGYQNIQYF
TRBD1 TRBJ2-7 TRBV30 - TGTGCCTGGAGTGTACCTTGGGCAGGGGGCGAGCAGTACTTC CAWSVPWAGGEQYF
- TRBJ2-1 TRBV30 - TGTGCCTGGGGCCCTGGGACATTCAACAATGAGCAGTTCTTC CAWGPGTFNNEQFF
TRBD1 TRBJ1-2 TRBV6-5 many TGTGCCAGCAGTCGGACAGGGTCTTATGGCTACACCTTC CASSRTGSYGYTF
- TRBJ2-1 TRBV11-2 - TGTGCCAGCAGCTTATCAGCGTTGAATGAGCAGTTCTTC CASSLSALNEQFF
- TRBJ2-3 TRBV9 many TGTGCCAGCAGCGCCAGCATAGGGGGCGGGGCGAGCACAGATACGCAGTATTTT CASSASIGGGASTDTQYF
- TRBJ2-7 TRBV24-1 - TGTGCCACCAGTGACCTTGACAGTTACGAGCAGTACTTC CATSDLDSYEQYF
- TRBJ2-7 TRBV7-9 - TGTGCCAGCAGCTCCCACAGGGAGGAGCAGTACTTC CASSSHREEQYF
- TRBJ2-5 TRBV7-7 - TGTGCCAGCAGCTTATCCTATTGGTCGGCAGACATGGGCCGTAAGACCCAGTACTTC CASSLSYWSADMGRKTQYF
TRBD1 TRBJ2-7 TRBV2 - TGTGCCAGCAGTGTGGGGGACAGGGGTACCTACGAGCAGTACTTC CASSVGDRGTYEQYF
TRBD1 TRBJ2-5 TRBV30 - TGTGCCTCAATCCCGGGACAGGGGGCACGGGAGACCCAGTACTTC CASIPGQGARETQYF
TRBD1 TRBJ2-1 TRBV5-1 - TGCGCCAGCAGCTTCCTGGGGACAGGGGTAGGCAATGAGCAGTTCTTC CASSFLGTGVGNEQFF
- TRBJ1-5 TRBV3-1/TRBV3-2 many TGTGCCAGCACCTCAGGGACGGGGGAGGAGCCCCAGCATTTT CASTSGTGEEPQHF
- TRBJ1-6 TRBV6-4 - TGTGCCAGCAGTGAGGGGCACGGATTAAATTCACCCCTCCACTTT CASSEGHGLNSPLHF
TRBD2 TRBJ2-1 TRBV11-2 - TGTGCCAGCAGCCGTATAGCGGGGGGGCGGGGCAATGAGCAGTTCTTC CASSRIAGGRGNEQFF
- TRBJ1-2 TRBV3-1/TRBV3-2 - TGTGCCAGCAGCCAAGATCTTGGTCAGGACTATGGCTACACCTTC CASSQDLGQDYGYTF
- TRBJ2-7 TRBV12-5 - TGTGCTAGTGGTTCAGTTAGCAGGGGCTACGAGCAGTACTTC CASGSVSRGYEQYF
TRBD2 TRBJ2-5 TRBV10-3 - TGTGCCATCAGCGAACCCGTGATTAGCGGGGGGGCCGGGGCCCAGTACTTC CAISEPVISGGAGAQYF
- TRBJ2-2 TRBV6-5 - TGTGCCAGCAGTTACTTGGGGGCGCGAGGGGAGCTGTTTTTT CASSYLGARGELFF
- TRBJ2-2 TRBV3-1/TRBV3-2 - TGTGCCAGCAGCCCCGGGGGGCAGGGGAACACCGGGGAGCTGTTTTTT CASSPGGQGNTGELFF
- TRBJ1-6 TRBV5-4 few TGTGCCAGCAGCTTCGGAGGGTCGGGTTCACCCCTCCACTTT CASSFGGSGSPLHF
- TRBJ2-1 TRBV6-1 - TGTGCCAGCAGTGACCTTGGCTATGAGCAGTTCTTC CASSDLGYEQFF
- TRBJ1-2 TRBV11-2 - TGTGCCAGCAGCTTAGATCAGGGTACAATAGGCTATGGCTACACCTTC CASSLDQGTIGYGYTF
TRBD2 TRBJ2-1 TRBV7-3 - TGTGCCAGCAGCTTTACGAGCGGGGGTGAGCAGTTCTTC CASSFTSGGEQFF
- TRBJ2-3 TRBV2 - TGTGCCAGCAGTGAGCGGAGGGGCGGGGACACAGATACGCAGTATTTT CASSERRGGDTDTQYF
TRBD1 TRBJ2-7 TRBV4-3 - TGCGCCAGCAGCCAATCGACAGGGGCCCCTTACGAGCAGTACTTC CASSQSTGAPYEQYF
- TRBJ2-7 TRBV19 - TGTGCCAGTAGTATAGGGACAATCTACGAGCAGTACTTC CASSIGTIYEQYF
- TRBJ1-1 TRBV27 - TGTGCCAGCAGTTTAGAGGGCAACACTGAAGCTTTCTTT CASSLEGNTEAFF
- TRBJ2-2 TRBV27 - TGTGCCAGCAGTTTAAGGGGAACCGGGGAGCTGTTTTTT CASSLRGTGELFF
- TRBJ1-1 TRBV3-1/TRBV3-2 - TGTGCCAGCAGCCACCAGGGGTGGGAAGCTTTCTTT CASSHQGWEAFF
- TRBJ2-2 TRBV2 - TGTGCCAGCAGTGCGTTCAGGGGACGAAACAGCGGGGAGCTGTTTTTT CASSAFRGRNSGELFF
TRBD1 TRBJ1-2 TRBV30 - TGTGCCTTAGTACAGGGGGCGGATGGCTACACCTTC CALVQGADGYTF
- TRBJ2-5 TRBV7-9 - TGTGCCAGCAGCTCGACTCTACAGGGACGGAGACAAGAGACCCAGTACTTC CASSSTLQGRRQETQYF
- TRBJ1-2 TRBV10-3 - TGTGCCATCAGTGAGGGGCACAGGGAAGGCTACACCTTC CAISEGHREGYTF
TRBD1 TRBJ2-7 TRBV7-9 - TGTGCCAGCGCAATACAGGGGGCGGCCTCCTACGAGCAGTACTTC CASAIQGAASYEQYF
TRBD1 TRBJ1-2 TRBV10-3 few TGTGCCATCAGTGTGAGGGGGCGTGTGGGTGGCTACACCTTC CAISVRGRVGGYTF
- TRBJ2-1 TRBV5-5 - TGTGCCAGCTCTCCTAGGGGTGTCGGGTCCTACAATGAGCAGTTCTTC CASSPRGVGSYNEQFF
- TRBJ2-3 TRBV9 - TGTGCCAGCAGCGGCGCTAGAAATACGCAGTATTTT CASSGARNTQYF
TRBD1 TRBJ1-2 TRBV6-5 - TGTGCCAGCAGTTCCCCCGGGACAGGGAACTATGGCTACACCTTC CASSSPGTGNYGYTF
- TRBJ1-2 TRBV19 - TGTGCCAGTAGTCCAGGGAACTATGGCTACACCTTC CASSPGNYGYTF